The source of this T cell receptor beta chain is a study of monozygotic twins with cystic fibrosis. TCRdb's table, derived via immunoSEQ multiplex PCR, lists solely in-frame clones and lacks some. The sample shows just over 35,000 clones, over 80% of them seen only once. This CDR3 spans 13 amino acids. In germline, CDR1 is LNHNV, CDR2 YYDKDF (reference sequence). V was cut by 5 bases and J by 6 bases, with 13 bases left in between. The sequenced sample was blood. The chain employs TRBV15 and TRBJ1-2; D is ambiguous. The receptor was isolated from a boy aged 2 to 9 with cystic fibrosis. Here the CDR3 reads CATSLPRSDGYTF. The CDR3 region has the DNA TGTGCCACCAGCCTACCCAGGTCGGATGGCTACACCTTC.